This TCR beta chain was identified in a study of T cells expressing NK-cell markers. Study details: Cells sorted as CD3+CD56+NKG2C+, CD3+CD56+NKG2C- and CD3+CD56-NKG2C+ T cells supplied the TCR beta repertoires. Study-wide points: The contribution of dominant NKG2C+ clonotypes to CD8+ T cells in several donors was roughly 1.0-7.5%.

Germline V gene lookup returns CDR1 SQVTM and CDR2 ANQGSEA. The CDR3 contains 15 residues. TCR beta libraries carry UMIs added by 5'RACE template switching. Following a re-call of the 5' RACE reads, TCRdb has one entry per CDR3 protein and lacks DNA. This table holds hundreds of thousands of distinct CDR3 sequences. With regard to this clonotype: Its specificity is not known.

The J gene is TRBJ2-2, the V gene TRBV29-1; with no DNA, the TCRdb D assignment of TRBD2 cannot be verified. The specimen was blood T cells: a sorted CD56 or NKG2C T cell subset, CD4+ or CD8+ T cells, or bulk PBMC T cells (not recorded which). The TCR sequence derives from a man aged 18-70 years in good health. CDR3 amino acids: CSVGGAGWPIGELFF.